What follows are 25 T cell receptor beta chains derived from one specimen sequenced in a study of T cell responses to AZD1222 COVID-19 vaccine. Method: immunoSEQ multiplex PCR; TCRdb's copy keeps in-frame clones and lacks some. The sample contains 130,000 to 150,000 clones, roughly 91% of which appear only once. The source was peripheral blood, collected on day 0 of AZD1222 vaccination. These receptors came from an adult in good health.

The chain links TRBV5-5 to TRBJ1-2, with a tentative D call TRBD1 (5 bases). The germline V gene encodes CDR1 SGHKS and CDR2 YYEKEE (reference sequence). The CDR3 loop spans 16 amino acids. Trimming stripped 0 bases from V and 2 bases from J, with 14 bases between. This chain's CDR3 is CASSLGRGRINYGYTF. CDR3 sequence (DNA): TGTGCCAGCAGCTTGGGGAGGGGCAGAATCAACTATGGCTACACCTTC.

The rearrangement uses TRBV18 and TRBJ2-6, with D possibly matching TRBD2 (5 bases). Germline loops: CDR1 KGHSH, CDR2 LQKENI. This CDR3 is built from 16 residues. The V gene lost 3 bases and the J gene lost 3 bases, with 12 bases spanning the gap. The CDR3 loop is CASSPQPGSGANVLTF. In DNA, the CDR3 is TGTGCCAGCTCACCCCAGCCGGGAAGTGGGGCCAACGTCCTGACTTTC.

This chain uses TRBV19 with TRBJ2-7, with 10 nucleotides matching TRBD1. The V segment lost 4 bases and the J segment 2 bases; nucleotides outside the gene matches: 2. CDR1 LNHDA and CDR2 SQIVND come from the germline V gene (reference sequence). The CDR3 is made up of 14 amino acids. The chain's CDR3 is CASSTGQGPYEQYF. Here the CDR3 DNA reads TGTGCCAGTAGTACGGGACAGGGGCCCTACGAGCAGTACTTC.

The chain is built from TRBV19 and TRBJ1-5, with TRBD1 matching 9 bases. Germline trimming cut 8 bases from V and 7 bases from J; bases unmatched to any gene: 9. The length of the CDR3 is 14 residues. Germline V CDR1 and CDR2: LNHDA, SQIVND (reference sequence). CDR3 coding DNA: TGTGCCAGTCGGCGGACAGGGGAATTACAGCCCCAGCATTTT. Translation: CASRRTGELQPQHF.

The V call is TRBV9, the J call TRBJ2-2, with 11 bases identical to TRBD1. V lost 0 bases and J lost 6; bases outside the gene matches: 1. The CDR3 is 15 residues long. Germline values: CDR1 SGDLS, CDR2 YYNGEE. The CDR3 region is CASSVAGQGAGELFF. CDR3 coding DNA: TGTGCCAGCAGCGTAGCGGGACAGGGGGCCGGGGAGCTGTTTTTT.

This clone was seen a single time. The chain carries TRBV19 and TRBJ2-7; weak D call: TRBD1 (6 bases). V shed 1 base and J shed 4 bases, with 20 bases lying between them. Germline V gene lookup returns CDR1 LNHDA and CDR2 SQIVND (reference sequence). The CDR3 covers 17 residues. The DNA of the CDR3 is TGTGCCAGTAGTATAGGTCAGTCTCGGGACATCGATTACGAGCAGTACTTC. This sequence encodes CASSIGQSRDIDYEQYF.

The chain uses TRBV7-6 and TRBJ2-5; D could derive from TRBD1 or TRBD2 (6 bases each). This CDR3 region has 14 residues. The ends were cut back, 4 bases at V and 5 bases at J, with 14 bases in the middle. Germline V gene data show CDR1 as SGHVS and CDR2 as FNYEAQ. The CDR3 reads CASSWMQGRETQYF. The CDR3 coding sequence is TGTGCCAGCAGCTGGATGCAGGGGAGGGAGACCCAGTACTTC.

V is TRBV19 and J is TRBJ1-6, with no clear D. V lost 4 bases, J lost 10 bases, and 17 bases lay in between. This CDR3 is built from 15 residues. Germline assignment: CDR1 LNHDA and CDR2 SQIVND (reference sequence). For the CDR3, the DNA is TGTGCCAGTAGTACTTCGATAATACGGCCGTCACCCCTCCACTTT. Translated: CASSTSIIRPSPLHF.

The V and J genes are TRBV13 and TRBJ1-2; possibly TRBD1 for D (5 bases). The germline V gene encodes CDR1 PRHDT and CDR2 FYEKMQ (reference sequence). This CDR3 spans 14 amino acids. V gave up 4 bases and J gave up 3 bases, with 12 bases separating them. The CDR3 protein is CASSWRGEDYGYTF. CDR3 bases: TGTGCCAGCAGCTGGCGGGGGGAGGACTATGGCTACACCTTC.

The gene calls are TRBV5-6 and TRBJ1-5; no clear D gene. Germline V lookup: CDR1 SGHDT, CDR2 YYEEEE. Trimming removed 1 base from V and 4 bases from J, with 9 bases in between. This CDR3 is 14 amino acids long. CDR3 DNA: TGTGCCAGCAGCTTGTATAGATTTAATCAGCCCCAGCATTTT. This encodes CASSLYRFNQPQHF.

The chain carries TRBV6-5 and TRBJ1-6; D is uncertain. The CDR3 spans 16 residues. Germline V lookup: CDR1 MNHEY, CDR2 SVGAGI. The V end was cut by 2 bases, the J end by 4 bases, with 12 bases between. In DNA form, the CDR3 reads TGTGCCAGCAGTTACGGTCGGAGAGGGTATAATTCACCCCTCCACTTT. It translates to CASSYGRRGYNSPLHF.

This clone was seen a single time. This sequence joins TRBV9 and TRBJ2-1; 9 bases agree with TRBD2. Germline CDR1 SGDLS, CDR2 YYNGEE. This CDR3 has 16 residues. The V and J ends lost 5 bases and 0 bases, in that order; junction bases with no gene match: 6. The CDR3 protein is CASSVSGSTSYNEQFF. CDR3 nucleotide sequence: TGTGCCAGCAGTGTTAGCGGGAGCACCTCCTACAATGAGCAGTTCTTC.

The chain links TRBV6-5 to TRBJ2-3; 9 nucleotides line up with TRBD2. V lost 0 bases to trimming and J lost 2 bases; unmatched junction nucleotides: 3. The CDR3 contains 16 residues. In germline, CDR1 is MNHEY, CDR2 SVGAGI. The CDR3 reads CASSYSASGITDTQYF. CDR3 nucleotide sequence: TGTGCCAGCAGTTACTCGGCTAGCGGGATCACAGATACGCAGTATTTT.

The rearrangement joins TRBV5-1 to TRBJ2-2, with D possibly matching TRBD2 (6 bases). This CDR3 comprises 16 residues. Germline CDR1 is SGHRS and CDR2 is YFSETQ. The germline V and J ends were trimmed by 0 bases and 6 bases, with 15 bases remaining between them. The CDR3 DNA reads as TGCGCCAGCAGCTTGGTCGCTAGCGAAGGATCCGGGGAGCTGTTTTTT. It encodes CASSLVASEGSGELFF.

DNA for the CDR3: TGTGCCAGCAGCCCAAGGGACAGTTTTAATGAAAAACTGTTTTTT. Translation: CASSPRDSFNEKLFF. The chain is built from TRBV7-2 and TRBJ1-4, with 7 bases fitting TRBD1. The ends lost 5 bases at V and 4 bases at J; junction bases unmatched: 7. The CDR3 spans 15 residues. Germline V lookup: CDR1 SGHTA, CDR2 FQGNSA.

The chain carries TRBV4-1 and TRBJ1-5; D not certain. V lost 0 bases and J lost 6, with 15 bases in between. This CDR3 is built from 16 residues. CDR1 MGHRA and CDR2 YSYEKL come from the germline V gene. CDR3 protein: CASSQEVRPRGQPQHF. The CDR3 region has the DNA TGCGCCAGCAGCCAAGAAGTCAGACCTCGCGGTCAGCCCCAGCATTTT.

The CDR3 DNA reads TGTGCCAGCAGCCCCGGGAGGGGTAACAATCAGCCCCAGCATTTT. This translates into CASSPGRGNNQPQHF. The chain uses TRBV7-8 and TRBJ1-5, with a possible D match to TRBD1 (5 bases). This CDR3 comprises 15 residues. Germline assignment: CDR1 SGHVS and CDR2 FQNEAQ. Trimming removed 5 bases from V and 3 bases from J, with 14 bases in between.

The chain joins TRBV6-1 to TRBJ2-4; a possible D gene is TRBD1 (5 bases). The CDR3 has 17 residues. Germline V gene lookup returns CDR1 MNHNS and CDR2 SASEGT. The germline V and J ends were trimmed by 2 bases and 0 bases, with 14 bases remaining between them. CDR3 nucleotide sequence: TGTGCCAGCAGTGAACAAGGGGCGGTTCTAGCCAAAAACATTCAGTACTTC. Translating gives CASSEQGAVLAKNIQYF.

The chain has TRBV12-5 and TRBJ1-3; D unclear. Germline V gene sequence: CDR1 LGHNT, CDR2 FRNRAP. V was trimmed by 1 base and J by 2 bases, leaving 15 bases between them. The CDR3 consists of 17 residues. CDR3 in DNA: TGTGCTAGTGGTTTGGGCACCGGGGATGCGCCTGGAAACACCATATATTTT. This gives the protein CASGLGTGDAPGNTIYF.

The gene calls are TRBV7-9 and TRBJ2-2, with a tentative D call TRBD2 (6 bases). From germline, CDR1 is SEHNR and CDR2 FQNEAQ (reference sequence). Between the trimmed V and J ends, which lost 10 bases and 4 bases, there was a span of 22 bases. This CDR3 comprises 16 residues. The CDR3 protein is CAIGSGGGPGTGELFF. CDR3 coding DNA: TGTGCCATAGGATCTGGTGGAGGGCCTGGCACCGGGGAGCTGTTTTTT.

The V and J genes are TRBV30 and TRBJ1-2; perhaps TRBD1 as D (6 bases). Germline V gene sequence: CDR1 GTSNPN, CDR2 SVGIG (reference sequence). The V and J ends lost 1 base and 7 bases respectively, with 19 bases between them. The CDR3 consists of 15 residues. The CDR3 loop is CAWSAQIGNRAGYTF. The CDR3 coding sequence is TGTGCCTGGAGTGCCCAGATAGGGAACAGGGCTGGCTACACCTTC. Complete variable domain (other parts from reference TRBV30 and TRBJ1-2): SQTIHQWPATLVQPVGSPLSLECTVEGTSNPNLYWYRQAAGRGLQLLFYSVGIGQISSEVPQNLSASRPQDRQFILSSKKLLLSDSGFYLCAWSAQIGNRAGYTFGSGTRLTVV.

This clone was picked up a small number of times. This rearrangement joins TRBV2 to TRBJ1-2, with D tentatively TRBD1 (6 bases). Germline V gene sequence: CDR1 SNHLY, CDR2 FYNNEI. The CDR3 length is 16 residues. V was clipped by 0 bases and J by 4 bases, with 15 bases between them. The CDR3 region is CASSEALPRGAYGYTF. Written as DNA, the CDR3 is TGTGCCAGCAGTGAAGCGCTCCCGAGGGGGGCCTATGGCTACACCTTC.

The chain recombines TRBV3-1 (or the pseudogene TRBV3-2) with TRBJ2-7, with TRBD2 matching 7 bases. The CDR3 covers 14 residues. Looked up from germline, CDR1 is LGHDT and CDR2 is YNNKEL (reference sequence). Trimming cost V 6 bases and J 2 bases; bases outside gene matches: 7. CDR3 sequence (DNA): TGTGCCAGCAGGGACCGGACTAGAACCTACGAGCAGTACTTC. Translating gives CASRDRTRTYEQYF.

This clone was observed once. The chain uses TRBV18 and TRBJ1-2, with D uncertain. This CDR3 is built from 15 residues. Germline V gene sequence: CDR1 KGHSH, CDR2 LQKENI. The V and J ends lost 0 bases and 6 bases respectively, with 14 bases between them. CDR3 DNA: TGTGCCAGCTCACCACCCGGGGATGGCGTCCATGGCTACACCTTC. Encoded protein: CASSPPGDGVHGYTF.

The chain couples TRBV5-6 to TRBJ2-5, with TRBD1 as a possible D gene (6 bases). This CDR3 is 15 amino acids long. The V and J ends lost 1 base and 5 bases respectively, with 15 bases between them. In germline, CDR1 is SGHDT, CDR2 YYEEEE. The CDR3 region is CASSLTWDIEETQYF. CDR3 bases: TGTGCCAGCAGCTTGACGTGGGACATCGAGGAGACCCAGTACTTC.